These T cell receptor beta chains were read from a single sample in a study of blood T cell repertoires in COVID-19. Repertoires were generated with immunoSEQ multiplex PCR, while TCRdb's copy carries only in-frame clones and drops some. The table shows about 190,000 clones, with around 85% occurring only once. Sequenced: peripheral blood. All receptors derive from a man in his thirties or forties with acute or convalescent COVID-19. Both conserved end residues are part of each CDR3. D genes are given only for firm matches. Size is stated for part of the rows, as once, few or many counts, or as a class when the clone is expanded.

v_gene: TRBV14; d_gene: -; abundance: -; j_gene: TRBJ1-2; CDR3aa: CASSQGGVGVDGYTF; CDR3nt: TGTGCCAGCAGCCAAGGCGGGGTAGGAGTGGACGGCTACACCTTC
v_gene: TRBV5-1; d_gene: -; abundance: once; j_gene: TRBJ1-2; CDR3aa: CASSQGQGNYGYTF; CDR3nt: TGCGCCAGCAGCCAGGGGCAGGGGAACTATGGCTACACCTTC
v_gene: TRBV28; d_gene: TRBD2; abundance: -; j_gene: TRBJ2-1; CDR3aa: CASIRWASGANEQFF; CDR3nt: TGTGCCAGCATTCGGTGGGCTAGCGGGGCTAATGAGCAGTTCTTC
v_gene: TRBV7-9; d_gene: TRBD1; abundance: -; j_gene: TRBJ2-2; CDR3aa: CASSLDPGQGAGELFF; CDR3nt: TGTGCCAGCAGCCTAGACCCGGGACAGGGGGCCGGGGAGCTGTTTTTT
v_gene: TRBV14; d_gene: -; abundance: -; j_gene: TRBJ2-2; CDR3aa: CASSQTNTGELFF; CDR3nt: TGTGCCAGCAGCCAAACAAACACCGGGGAGCTGTTTTTT
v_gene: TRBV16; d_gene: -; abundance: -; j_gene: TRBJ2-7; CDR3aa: CASSQWSGILNEQYF; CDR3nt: TGTGCCAGCAGCCAATGGTCAGGGATTTTGAACGAGCAGTACTTC
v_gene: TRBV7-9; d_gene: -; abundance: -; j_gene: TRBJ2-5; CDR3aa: CASSRADTETQYF; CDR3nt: TGTGCCAGCAGCCGGGCGGACACGGAGACCCAGTACTTC
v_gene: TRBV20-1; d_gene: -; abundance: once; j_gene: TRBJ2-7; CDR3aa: CSAPLVDEQYF; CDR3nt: TGCAGTGCTCCCTTAGTCGACGAGCAGTACTTC
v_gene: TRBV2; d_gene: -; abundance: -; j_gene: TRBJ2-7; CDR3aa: CASSEAAGRGYEQYF; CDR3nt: TGTGCCAGCAGTGAAGCTGCCGGACGGGGCTACGAGCAGTACTTC
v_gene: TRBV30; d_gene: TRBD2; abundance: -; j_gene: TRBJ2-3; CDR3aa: CAWSVRGLAVTDTQYF; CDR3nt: TGTGCCTGGAGTGTTCGGGGACTAGCGGTCACAGATACGCAGTATTTT
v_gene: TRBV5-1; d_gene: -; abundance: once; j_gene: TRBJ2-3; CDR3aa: CASGGGDTQYF; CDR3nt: TGCGCCAGCGGGGGAGGTGATACGCAGTATTTT
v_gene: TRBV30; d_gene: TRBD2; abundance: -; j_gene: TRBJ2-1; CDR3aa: CAWTRTSGSVGEQFF; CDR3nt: TGTGCCTGGACCCGGACTAGCGGGAGCGTTGGAGAGCAGTTCTTC
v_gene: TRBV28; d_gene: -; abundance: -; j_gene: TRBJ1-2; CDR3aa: CASSLYGYGYTF; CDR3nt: TGTGCCAGCAGTTTATACGGCTATGGCTACACCTTC
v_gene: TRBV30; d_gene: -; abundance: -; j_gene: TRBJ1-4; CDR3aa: CAWRKAGPPSAKLFF; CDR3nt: TGTGCCTGGAGGAAAGCGGGACCCCCCTCGGCAAAACTGTTTTTT
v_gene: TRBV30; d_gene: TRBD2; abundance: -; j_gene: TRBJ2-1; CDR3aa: CAWRGTSGRRNNEQFF; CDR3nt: TGTGCCTGGAGGGGGACTAGCGGGAGGAGAAACAATGAGCAGTTCTTC
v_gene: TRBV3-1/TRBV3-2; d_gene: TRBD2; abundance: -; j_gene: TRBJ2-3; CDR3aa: CASSHILAGADTQYF; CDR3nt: TGTGCCAGCAGCCACATACTAGCGGGGGCAGATACGCAGTATTTT
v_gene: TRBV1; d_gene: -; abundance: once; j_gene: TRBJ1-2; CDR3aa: CTSSFGTAGNYGYTF; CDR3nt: TGCACCAGCAGCTTCGGGACAGCCGGAAACTATGGCTACACCTTC
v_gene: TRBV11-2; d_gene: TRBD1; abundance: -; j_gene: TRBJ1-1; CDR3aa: CASSLMAGGFGTEAFF; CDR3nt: TGTGCCAGCAGCTTAATGGCAGGGGGCTTCGGCACTGAAGCTTTCTTT
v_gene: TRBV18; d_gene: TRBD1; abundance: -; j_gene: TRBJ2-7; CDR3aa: CASSQDRGGREQYF; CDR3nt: TGTGCCAGCTCTCAGGACAGGGGAGGTCGGGAGCAGTACTTC
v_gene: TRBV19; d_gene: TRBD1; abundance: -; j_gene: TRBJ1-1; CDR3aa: CASSPQGLGTEAFF; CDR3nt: TGTGCCAGTAGCCCACAGGGGTTAGGAACTGAAGCTTTCTTT
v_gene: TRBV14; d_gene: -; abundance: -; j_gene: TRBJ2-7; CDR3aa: CASSQYISYEQYF; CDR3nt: TGTGCCAGCAGCCAATACATTTCCTACGAGCAGTACTTC
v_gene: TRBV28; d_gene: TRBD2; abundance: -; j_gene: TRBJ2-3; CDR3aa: CASDTTGGATDTQYF; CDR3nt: TGTGCCAGCGACACGACGGGGGGGGCCACAGATACGCAGTATTTT
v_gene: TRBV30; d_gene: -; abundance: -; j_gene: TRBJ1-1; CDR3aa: CAWSVEDTEAFF; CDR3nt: TGTGCCTGGAGTGTGGAGGACACTGAAGCTTTCTTT
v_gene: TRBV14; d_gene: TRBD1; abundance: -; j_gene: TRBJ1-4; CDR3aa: CASSRGQGDEKLFF; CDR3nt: TGTGCCAGCAGCCGGGGACAGGGGGATGAAAAACTGTTTTTT
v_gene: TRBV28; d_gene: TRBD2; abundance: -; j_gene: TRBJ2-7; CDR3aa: CASSPLSSGDSYEQYF; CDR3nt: TGTGCCAGCAGTCCCCTAAGTAGCGGGGATTCCTACGAGCAGTACTTC
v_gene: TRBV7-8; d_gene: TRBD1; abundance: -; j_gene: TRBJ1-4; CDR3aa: CASRPRTGRFEKLFF; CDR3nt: TGTGCCAGCAGGCCCAGGACAGGGCGGTTTGAAAAACTGTTTTTT
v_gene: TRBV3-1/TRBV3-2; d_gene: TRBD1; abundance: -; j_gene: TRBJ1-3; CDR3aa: CASSQNRGGNTIYF; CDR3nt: TGTGCCAGCAGCCAAAACAGGGGTGGAAACACCATATATTTT
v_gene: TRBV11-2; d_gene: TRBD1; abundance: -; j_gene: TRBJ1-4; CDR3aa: CASSATGQTNEKLFF; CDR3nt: TGTGCCAGCAGCGCCACGGGACAGACTAATGAAAAACTGTTTTTT
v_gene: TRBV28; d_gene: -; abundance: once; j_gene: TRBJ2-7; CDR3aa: CASSLSPGSPVPDF; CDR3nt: TGTGCCAGCAGTTTAAGCCCGGGAAGCCCTGTTCCTGACTTC
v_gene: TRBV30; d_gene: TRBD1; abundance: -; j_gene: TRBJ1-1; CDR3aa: CAWSVRRSGGPDTEAFF; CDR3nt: TGTGCCTGGAGTGTAAGAAGGTCAGGGGGTCCTGACACTGAAGCTTTCTTT
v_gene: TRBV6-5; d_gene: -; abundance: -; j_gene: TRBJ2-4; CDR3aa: CASSYGLQPGTIQYF; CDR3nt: TGTGCCAGCAGTTACGGCCTACAGCCAGGAACCATTCAGTACTTC
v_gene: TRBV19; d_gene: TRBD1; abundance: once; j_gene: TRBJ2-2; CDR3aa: CASSIGGQGGTGELFF; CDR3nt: TGTGCCAGTAGTATTGGAGGACAGGGAGGAACCGGGGAGCTGTTTTTT
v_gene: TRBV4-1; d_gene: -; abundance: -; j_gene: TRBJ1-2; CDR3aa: CASSHGPESALRYGYTF; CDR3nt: TGCGCCAGCAGCCATGGTCCCGAGTCCGCATTACGCTATGGCTACACCTTC
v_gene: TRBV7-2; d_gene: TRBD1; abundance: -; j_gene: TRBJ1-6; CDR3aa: CASSSAGTGNSPLHF; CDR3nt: TGTGCCAGCAGCTCAGCCGGGACAGGGAATTCACCCCTCCACTTT
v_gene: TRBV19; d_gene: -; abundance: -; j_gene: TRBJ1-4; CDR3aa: CATQQGGADEKLFF; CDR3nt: TGTGCCACCCAGCAAGGAGGGGCGGATGAAAAACTGTTTTTT
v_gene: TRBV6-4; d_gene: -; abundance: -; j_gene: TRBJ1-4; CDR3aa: CASRPDSANEKLFF; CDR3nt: TGTGCCAGCAGACCTGACAGTGCTAATGAAAAACTGTTTTTT
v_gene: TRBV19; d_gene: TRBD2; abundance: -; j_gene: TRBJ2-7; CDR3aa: CASSPRRDYFYEQYF; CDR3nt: TGTGCCAGTAGTCCGCGCCGGGACTATTTCTACGAGCAGTACTTC
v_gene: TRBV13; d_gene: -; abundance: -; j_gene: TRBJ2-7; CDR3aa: CASSLGRGQFYEQYF; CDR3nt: TGTGCCAGCAGCTTAGGCCGTGGGCAGTTCTACGAGCAGTACTTC
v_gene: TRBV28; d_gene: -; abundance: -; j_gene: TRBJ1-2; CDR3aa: CASSLSMQRFTF; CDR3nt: TGTGCCAGCAGTTTATCTATGCAGAGGTTCACCTTC
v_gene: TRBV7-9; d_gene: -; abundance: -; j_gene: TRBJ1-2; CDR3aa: CATSRDRYGYTF; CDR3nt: TGTGCCACCTCTCGGGATCGGTATGGCTACACCTTC
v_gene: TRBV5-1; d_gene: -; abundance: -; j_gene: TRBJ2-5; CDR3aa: CASSLAEETQYF; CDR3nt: TGCGCCAGCAGCCTGGCCGAGGAGACCCAGTACTTC
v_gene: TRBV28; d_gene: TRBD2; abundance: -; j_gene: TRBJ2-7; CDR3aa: CASREGLAAYEQYF; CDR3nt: TGTGCCAGCAGGGAGGGACTAGCGGCCTACGAGCAGTACTTC
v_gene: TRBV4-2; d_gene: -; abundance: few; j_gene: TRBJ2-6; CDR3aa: CASSQDHAGANVLTF; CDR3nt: TGTGCCAGCAGCCAAGACCATGCTGGGGCCAACGTCCTGACTTTC
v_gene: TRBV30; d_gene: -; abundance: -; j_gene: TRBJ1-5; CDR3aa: CAFNRGASNQPQHF; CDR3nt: TGTGCCTTTAACCGGGGGGCAAGCAATCAGCCCCAGCATTTT
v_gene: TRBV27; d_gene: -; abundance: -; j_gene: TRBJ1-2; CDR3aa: CASSLSPEGNYGYTF; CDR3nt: TGTGCCAGCAGTTTATCGCCGGAGGGGAACTATGGCTACACCTTC
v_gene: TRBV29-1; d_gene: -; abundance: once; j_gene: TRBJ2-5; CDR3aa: CSVDMTLQETQYF; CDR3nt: TGCAGCGTTGACATGACACTGCAAGAGACCCAGTACTTC
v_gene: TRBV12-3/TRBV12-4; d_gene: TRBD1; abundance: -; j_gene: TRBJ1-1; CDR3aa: CASSAQGIQAFF; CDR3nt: TGTGCCAGCAGTGCACAGGGGATTCAAGCTTTCTTT
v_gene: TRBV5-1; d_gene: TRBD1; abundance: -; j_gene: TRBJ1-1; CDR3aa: CASREGASPTEAFF; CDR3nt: TGCGCCAGCAGGGAGGGGGCAAGTCCCACTGAAGCTTTCTTT
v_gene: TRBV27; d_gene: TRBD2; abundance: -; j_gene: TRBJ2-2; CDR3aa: CASRTSWNTGELFF; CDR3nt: TGTGCCAGCAGGACTAGCTGGAACACCGGGGAGCTGTTTTTT
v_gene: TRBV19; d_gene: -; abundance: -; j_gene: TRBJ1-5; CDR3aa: CASSIEAQPQHF; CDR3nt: TGTGCCAGTAGTATAGAGGCTCAGCCCCAGCATTTT
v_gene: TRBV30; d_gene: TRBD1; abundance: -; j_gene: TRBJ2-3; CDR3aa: CAWSRGATGGEDTQYF; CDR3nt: TGTGCCTGGAGTAGGGGGGCGACAGGGGGCGAAGATACGCAGTATTTT
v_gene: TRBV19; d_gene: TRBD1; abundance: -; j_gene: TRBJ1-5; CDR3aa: CASSTRTGGSNQPQHF; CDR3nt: TGTGCCAGTAGTACAAGGACAGGAGGTAGCAATCAGCCCCAGCATTTT
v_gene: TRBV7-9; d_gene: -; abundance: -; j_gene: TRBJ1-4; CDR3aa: CASSLGFREKLFF; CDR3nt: TGTGCCAGCAGCTTAGGATTTAGAGAAAAACTGTTTTTT
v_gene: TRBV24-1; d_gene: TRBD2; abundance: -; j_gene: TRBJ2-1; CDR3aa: CATSDNLPSGRREQFF; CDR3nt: TGTGCCACCAGTGATAATCTCCCTAGCGGGAGACGGGAGCAGTTCTTC
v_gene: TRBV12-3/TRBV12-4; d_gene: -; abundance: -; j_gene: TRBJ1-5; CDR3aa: CASSLQGWQPQHF; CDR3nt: TGTGCCAGCAGTTTACAGGGGTGGCAGCCCCAGCATTTT
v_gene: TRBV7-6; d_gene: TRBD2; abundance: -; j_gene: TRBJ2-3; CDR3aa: CASSSAGADTQYF; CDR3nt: TGTGCCAGCAGCTCCGCGGGGGCAGATACGCAGTATTTT
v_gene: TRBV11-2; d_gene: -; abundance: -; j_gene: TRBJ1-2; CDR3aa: CASSLPLGRGYTF; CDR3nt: TGTGCCAGCAGCTTACCCCTGGGGCGAGGCTACACCTTC
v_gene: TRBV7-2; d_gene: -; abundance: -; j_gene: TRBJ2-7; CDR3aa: CASSPYSLTYEQYF; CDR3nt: TGTGCCAGCAGCCCCTACTCCCTCACCTACGAGCAGTACTTC
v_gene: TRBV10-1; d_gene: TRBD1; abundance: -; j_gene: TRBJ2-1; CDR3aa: CASSEPDRPYNEQFF; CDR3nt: TGCGCCAGCAGTGAGCCGGACAGGCCCTACAATGAGCAGTTCTTC
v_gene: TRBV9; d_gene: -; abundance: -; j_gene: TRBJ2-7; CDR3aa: CASSVADPSGEQYF; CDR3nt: TGTGCCAGCAGCGTAGCTGATCCCTCGGGAGAGCAGTACTTC